A single sample is the source of the 5 T cell receptor beta chains below, sequenced in a study of blood T cells in healthy people across ages. With a J-beta primer mix and a sample-barcoded 5' primer, a second PCR ran about 7 to 12 cycles. TCRdb processed the 5' RACE reads anew with MiXCR; each CDR3 protein has one entry. The table lists 600,000 or so distinct CDR3 sequences, 25% to 35% of them singletons, with about a sixth in the top ten. Specimen: blood. These receptors were collected from an elderly woman in good health.

The table lists this clonotype with many counts. This sequence joins TRBV27 and TRBJ2-3, with D possibly matching TRBD2 (6 bases). Germline V lookup: CDR1 MNHEY, CDR2 SMNVEV (reference sequence). There are 15 residues in the CDR3. V was clipped by 4 bases and J by 2 bases, with 13 bases between them. CDR3 nucleotide sequence: TGTGCCAGCAGTTCCGTCGGGACTTACACAGATACGCAGTATTTT. As protein: CASSSVGTYTDTQYF.

In DNA form, the CDR3 reads TGTGCCAGCAGCCCATTGGCGGGGCCTTACACCGGGGAGCTGTTTTTT. Its protein is CASSPLAGPYTGELFF. The chain employs TRBV7-9 and TRBJ2-2, with D possibly being TRBD2 (6 bases). This CDR3 has 16 amino acids. With 5 bases removed from V and 3 bases from J, the gap between germline ends came to 16 bases. The germline CDR1 and CDR2 sequences are SEHNR and FQNEAQ (reference sequence).

At least ten counts were recorded for this clonotype. The V gene is TRBV6-6, the J gene TRBJ1-2, with a possible D match to TRBD1 (5 bases). The CDR3 runs 16 residues. CDR1 and CDR2 (germline): MNHNY, SVGAGI (reference sequence). Deletions cut 7 bases from V and 2 bases from J, with 20 bases between. CDR3 nucleotides: TGTGCCAGCACCCCGTACACGGGACGGCTAAACTATGGCTACACCTTC. Amino acid sequence: CASTPYTGRLNYGYTF.

V gene TRBV7-2 combines with J gene TRBJ1-2; D remains unclear. The length of the CDR3 is 16 residues. Deletions cut 1 base from V and 8 bases from J, with 20 bases between. Per the germline V gene, CDR1 is SGHTA and CDR2 is FQGNSA. CDR3 bases: TGTGCCAGCAGCTTAGACTTATCGTTGGGCATTATCGGCTACACCTTC. It encodes CASSLDLSLGIIGYTF.

The chain combines TRBV3-1 with TRBJ2-2; D is unclear. Germline V gives CDR1 LGHDT, CDR2 YNNKEL (reference sequence). The V end was cut by 2 bases, the J end by 6 bases, with 4 bases between. This CDR3 contains 12 residues. The CDR3 loop reads CASSQRAGELFF. For the CDR3, the DNA is TGTGCCAGCAGCCAAAGGGCCGGGGAGCTGTTTTTT.